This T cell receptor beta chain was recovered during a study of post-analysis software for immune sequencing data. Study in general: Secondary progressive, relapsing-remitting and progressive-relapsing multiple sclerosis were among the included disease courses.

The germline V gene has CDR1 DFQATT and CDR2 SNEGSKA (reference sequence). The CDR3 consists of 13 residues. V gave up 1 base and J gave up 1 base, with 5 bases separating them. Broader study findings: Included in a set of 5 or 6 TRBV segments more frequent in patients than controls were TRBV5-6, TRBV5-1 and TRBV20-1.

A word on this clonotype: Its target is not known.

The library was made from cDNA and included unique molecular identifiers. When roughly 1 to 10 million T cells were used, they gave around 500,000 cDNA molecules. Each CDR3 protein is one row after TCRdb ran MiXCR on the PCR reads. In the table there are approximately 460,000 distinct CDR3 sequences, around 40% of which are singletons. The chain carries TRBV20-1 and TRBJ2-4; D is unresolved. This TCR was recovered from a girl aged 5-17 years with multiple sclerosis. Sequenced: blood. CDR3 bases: TGCAGTGCTAGAGTTCCGGCCAAAAACATTCAGTACTTC. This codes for CSARVPAKNIQYF.